One TCR beta chain is described in this entry. Patients who underwent sequencing had shown CD8+CD57+ cell expansion by flow cytometry. This entry is derived from a study of CD8+CD57+ T cells in acquired aplastic anemia. V lost 7 bases and J lost 2; bases outside the gene matches: 14. Per germline, CDR1 SNHLY and CDR2 FYNNEI. The CDR3 runs 17 residues. According to the study, genomic DNA was the template for TCR beta VDJ and CDR3 profiling. TCRdb re-analysed the reads in MiXCR, keeping a single row per CDR3 protein. The table includes about 180,000 distinct CDR3 sequences, less than 50% detected once. Sequencing was carried out using sorted CD4+, CD8+, or CD8+CD57+ T cells (not recorded which) from PBMCs. The gene calls are TRBV2 and TRBJ2-3, with 8 bases lining up with TRBD2. The source is a human donor with aplastic anemia. DNA of the CDR3: TGTGCCAGCACCCTGACTAGCGTGGGGCCAATCACAGATACGCAGTATTTT. This sequence encodes CASTLTSVGPITDTQYF.